The present T cell receptor (beta chain) was sequenced within a study of blood T cell repertoires in COVID-19 (dated by TCRdb to 2020 to 2021). Background on the whole study: Samples from collaborators originated in the United States, Italy and Spain and spanned both the acute and convalescent phases of COVID-19. The material from the prospective study consisted of cDNA or gDNA derived from T cells, B-cell-depleted T cells, or PBMCs. The dataset comprised deeply sampled blood TCRbeta repertoires from subjects exposed to, actively infected with, or recovered from COVID-19. A freely available public database, intended as a resource for researchers studying the immune response to SARS-CoV-2, is where the repertoires were released. Samples came from the ongoing ImmuneRACE study (first 160 participants) plus 1,254 subjects from 6 global collaborators. Nearly every sample came with metadata listing a de-identified subject ID, COVID-19 status, age in years and sex. HLA class I and class II types, where available, came from metadata supplied by the sample provider rather than from assay-based typing.

Collaborating institutions collected whole blood in K2EDTA tubes following their own protocols. For TCRbeta analysis, collaborators shipped samples as frozen whole blood, isolated PBMCs, or DNA extracted from either of those sample types. Its CDR3 holds 14 amino acids, cysteine through phenylalanine. Only the CDR3 part of the read is kept: 42 bases, read in frame from the first base. Sequences KGHSH (CDR1) and LQKENI (CDR2) are obtained from the germline V gene. The V end loses 2 bases and the J end loses 6 bases, and a stretch of 13 bases separates them. The immunoSEQ Assay, a bias-controlled multiplex PCR, was used to amplify TCRbeta CDR3 regions from genomic DNA. In the original analysis: Within the assay, amplification of reference gene primers was used to estimate how many nucleated cells each sample contained. Sequence reads were collapsed and filtered to measure the absolute abundance of every unique TCRbeta CDR3 rearrangement. Productive Simpson clonality was computed per sample as the square root of Simpson's diversity index over productive rearrangements. Sourced from immuneACCESS, this table was stored by TCRdb with only in-frame sequences that have V and J called. A share of the clones is absent; for the studies checked, an unresolved V gene accounts for under half, and the remainder has no known explanation. V and J calls and clone size follow that table, whereas D and trimming were derived from the DNA. For this sample there are 110,000 or so clones; 65% to 80% appear just once. In total, the top ten clones hold approximately 5.6% of the sample.

As concerns this clone: Which antigen it targets is not known. Per-nucleotide qualities are absent, and no much larger clonotype sits a single base away.

What the authors observed across the whole study: Clinical and demographic metadata were provided uncurated, with the amount varying by source and participant.

The clonotype originates from a man between 65 and 85 years old with acute or convalescent COVID-19. This receptor chain uses TRBV18 and TRBJ1-1, with TRBD1 tentatively as D gene (5 bases match). Source material: peripheral blood. The DNA sequence is TGTGCCAGCTCACCAGCCAGGGCGAAGGCTGAAGCTTTCTTT. It specifies CASSPARAKAEAFF.